The present T cell receptor (beta chain) was sequenced within a study of long-term antiretroviral therapy in people with HIV. The assay used was immunoSEQ (version v3.0), run at survey level. In sequencing, roughly 35,000-55,000 T-cell genomes per sample were targeted. The protocol was immunoSEQ multiplex PCR, while the TCRdb copy is restricted to in-frame clones and leaves out a portion. The sample contains approximately 20,000 clones, approximately 90% of which appear only once. Study results and caveats: In HIV, the repertoires covered a tighter span of CDR3 lengths than in controls. ART was followed by higher diversity that remained below transplant donor controls. Every time point showed a repertoire led by clones expanded before ART.

This CDR3 is 15 amino acids long. V was clipped by 3 bases and J by 7 bases, with 16 bases between them. Germline V gene data show CDR1 as SGHRS and CDR2 as YFSETQ. As regards this clone: Its antigen remains unknown.

The chain uses TRBV5-1 and TRBJ2-2; a possible D gene is TRBD2 (5 bases). The source was unsorted PBMCs, collected 4.2 years after starting antiretroviral therapy. This receptor was taken from a man in his fifties or sixties with HIV. The CDR3 is CASSSRGAAYGELFF. CDR3 DNA: TGCGCCAGCAGCTCCCGGGGAGCGGCGTACGGGGAGCTGTTTTTT.